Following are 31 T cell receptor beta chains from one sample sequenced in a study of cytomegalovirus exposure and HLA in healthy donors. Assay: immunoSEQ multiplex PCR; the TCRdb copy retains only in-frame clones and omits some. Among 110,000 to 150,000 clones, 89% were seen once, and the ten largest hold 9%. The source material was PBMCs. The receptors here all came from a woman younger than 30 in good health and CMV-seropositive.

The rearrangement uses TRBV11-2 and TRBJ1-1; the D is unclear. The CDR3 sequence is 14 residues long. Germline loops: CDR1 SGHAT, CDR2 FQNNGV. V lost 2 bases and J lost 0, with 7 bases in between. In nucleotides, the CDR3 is TGTGCCAGCAGCTTATATGAGATGAACACTGAAGCTTTCTTT. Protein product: CASSLYEMNTEAFF.

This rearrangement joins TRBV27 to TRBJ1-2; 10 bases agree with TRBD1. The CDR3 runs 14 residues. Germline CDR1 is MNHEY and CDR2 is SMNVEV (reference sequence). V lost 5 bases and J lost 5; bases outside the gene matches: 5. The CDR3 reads CASSEGGQGYGYTF. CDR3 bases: TGTGCCAGCAGTGAAGGGGGACAGGGGTATGGCTACACCTTC.

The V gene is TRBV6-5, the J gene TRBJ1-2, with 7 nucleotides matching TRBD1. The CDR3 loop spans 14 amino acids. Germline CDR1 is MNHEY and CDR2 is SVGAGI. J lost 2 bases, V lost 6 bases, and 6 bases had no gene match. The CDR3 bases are TGTGCCAGCAGACTACAGGGGCAGAACTATGGCTACACCTTC. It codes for CASRLQGQNYGYTF.

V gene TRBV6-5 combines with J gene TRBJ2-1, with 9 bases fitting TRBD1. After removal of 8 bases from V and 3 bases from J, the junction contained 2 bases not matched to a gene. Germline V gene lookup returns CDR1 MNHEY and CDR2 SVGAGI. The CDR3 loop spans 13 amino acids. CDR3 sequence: CASWGQGYNEQFF. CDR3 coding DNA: TGTGCCAGCTGGGGACAGGGCTACAATGAGCAGTTCTTC.

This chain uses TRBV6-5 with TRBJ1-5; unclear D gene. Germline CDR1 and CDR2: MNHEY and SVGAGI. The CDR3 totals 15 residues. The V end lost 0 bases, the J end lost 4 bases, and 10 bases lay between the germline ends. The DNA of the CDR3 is TGTGCCAGCAGTTACTCGATGTCAGTTAATCAGCCCCAGCATTTT. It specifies CASSYSMSVNQPQHF.

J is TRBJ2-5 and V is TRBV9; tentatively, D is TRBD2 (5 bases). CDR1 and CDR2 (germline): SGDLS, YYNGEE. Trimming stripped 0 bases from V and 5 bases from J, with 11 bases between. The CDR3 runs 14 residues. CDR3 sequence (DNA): TGTGCCAGCAGCGTAGGGTCGGGATCGGAGACCCAGTACTTC. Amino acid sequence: CASSVGSGSETQYF.

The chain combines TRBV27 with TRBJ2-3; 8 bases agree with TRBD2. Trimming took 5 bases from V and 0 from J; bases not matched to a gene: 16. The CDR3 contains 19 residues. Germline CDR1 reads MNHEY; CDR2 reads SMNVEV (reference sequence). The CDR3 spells CASSGLGSVAGSSTDTQYF. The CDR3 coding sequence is TGTGCCAGCAGTGGGTTAGGATCGGTAGCGGGGTCTAGCACAGATACGCAGTATTTT.

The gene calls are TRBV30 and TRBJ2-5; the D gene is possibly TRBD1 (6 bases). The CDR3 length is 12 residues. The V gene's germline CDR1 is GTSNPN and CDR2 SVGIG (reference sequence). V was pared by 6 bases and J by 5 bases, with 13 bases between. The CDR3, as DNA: TGTGCCTGTGCACAGGGATGGGAGACCCAGTACTTC. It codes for CACAQGWETQYF.

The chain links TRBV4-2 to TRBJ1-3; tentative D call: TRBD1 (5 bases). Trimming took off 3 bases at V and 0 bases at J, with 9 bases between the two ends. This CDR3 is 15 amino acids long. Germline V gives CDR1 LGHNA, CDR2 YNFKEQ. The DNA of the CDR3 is TGTGCCAGCAGCCAGGGGGGTCTCTCTGGAAACACCATATATTTT. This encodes CASSQGGLSGNTIYF.

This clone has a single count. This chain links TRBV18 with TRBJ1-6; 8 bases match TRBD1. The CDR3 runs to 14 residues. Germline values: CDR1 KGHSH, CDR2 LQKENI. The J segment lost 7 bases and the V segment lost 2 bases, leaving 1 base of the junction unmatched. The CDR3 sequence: CASSPGQGNSPLHF. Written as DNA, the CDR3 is TGTGCCAGCTCACCAGGACAGGGAAATTCACCCCTCCACTTT.

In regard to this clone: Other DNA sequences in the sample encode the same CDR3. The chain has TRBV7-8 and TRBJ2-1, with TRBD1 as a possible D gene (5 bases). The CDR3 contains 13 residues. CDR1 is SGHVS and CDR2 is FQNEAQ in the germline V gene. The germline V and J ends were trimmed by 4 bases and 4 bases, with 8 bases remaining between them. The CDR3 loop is CASSSTEYNEQFF. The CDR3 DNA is TGTGCCAGCAGCTCGACAGAGTACAATGAGCAGTTCTTC.

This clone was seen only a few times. CDR3: CASSETAVPTYGYTF. For the CDR3, the DNA is TGTGCCAGCAGCGAAACCGCGGTCCCTACCTATGGCTACACCTTC. The chain joins TRBV7-7 to TRBJ1-2; D uncertain. This CDR3 has 15 amino acids. V was pared by 5 bases and J by 4 bases, with 17 bases between. Germline CDR1 reads SSHAT; CDR2 reads FNYEAQ (reference sequence).

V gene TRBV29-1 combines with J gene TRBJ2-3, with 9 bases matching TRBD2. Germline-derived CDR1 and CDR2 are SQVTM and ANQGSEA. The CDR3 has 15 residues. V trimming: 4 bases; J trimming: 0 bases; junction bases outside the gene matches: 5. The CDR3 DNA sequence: TGCAGCGTTGCGGGCGGGGGGGCTAGCACAGATACGCAGTATTTT. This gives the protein CSVAGGGASTDTQYF.

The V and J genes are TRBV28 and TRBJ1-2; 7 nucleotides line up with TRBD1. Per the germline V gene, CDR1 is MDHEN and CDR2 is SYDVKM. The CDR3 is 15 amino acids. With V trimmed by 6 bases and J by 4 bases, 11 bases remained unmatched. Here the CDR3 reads CASRGPGTAVYGYTF. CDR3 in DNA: TGTGCCAGCAGAGGTCCCGGGACAGCGGTCTATGGCTACACCTTC.

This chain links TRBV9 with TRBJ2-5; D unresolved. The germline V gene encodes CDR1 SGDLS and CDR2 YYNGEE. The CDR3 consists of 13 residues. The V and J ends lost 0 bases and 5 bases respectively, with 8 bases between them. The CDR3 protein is CASSVGVGETQYF. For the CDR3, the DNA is TGTGCCAGCAGCGTAGGGGTCGGGGAGACCCAGTACTTC.

CDR3 sequence: CASSLAGTGGNSYGYTF. The CDR3 DNA sequence: TGTGCCAGCAGCTTAGCAGGGACAGGGGGCAATAGCTATGGCTACACCTTC. The rearrangement joins TRBV7-2 to TRBJ1-2; TRBD1 matches at 12 bases. The V segment lost 0 bases and the J segment 4 bases; nucleotides outside the gene matches: 6. CDR1 SGHTA and CDR2 FQGNSA come from the germline V gene. The CDR3 totals 17 residues.

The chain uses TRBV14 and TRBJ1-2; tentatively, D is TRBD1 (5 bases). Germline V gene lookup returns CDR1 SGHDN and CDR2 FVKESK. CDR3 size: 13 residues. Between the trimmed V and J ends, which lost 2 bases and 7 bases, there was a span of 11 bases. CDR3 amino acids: CASSQLKGSGYTF. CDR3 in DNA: TGTGCCAGCAGCCAACTTAAGGGGTCTGGCTACACCTTC.

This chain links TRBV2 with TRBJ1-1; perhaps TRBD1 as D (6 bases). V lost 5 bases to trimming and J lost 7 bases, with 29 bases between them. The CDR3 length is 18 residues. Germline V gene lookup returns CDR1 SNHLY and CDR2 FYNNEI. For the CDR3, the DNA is TGTGCCAGCAGTCCCCGGCGGGGGGGCTGGAAAGTTGGGGGTGAAGCTTTCTTT. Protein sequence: CASSPRRGGWKVGGEAFF.

The CDR3 reads CASSKVLSDRPTEQFF. In DNA, the CDR3 is TGTGCCAGCAGCAAAGTATTGAGCGATAGACCGACGGAGCAGTTCTTC. J is TRBJ2-1 and V is TRBV21-1; TRBD2 is taken as the D call from the table, unchecked against the DNA. TRBV21-1 is a pseudogene. The CDR3 length is 16 residues.

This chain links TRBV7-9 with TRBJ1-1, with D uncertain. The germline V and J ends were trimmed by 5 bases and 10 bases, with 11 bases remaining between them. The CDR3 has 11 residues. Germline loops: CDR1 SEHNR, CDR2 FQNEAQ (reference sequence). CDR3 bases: TGTGCCAGCAGCCCTGAGGTAGTAGCTTTCTTT. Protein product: CASSPEVVAFF.

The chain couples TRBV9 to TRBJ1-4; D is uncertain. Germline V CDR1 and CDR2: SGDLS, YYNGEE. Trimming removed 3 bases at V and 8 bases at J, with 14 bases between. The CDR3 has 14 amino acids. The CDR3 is CASSGTAGGEKLFF. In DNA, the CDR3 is TGTGCCAGCAGCGGGACCGCTGGAGGCGAAAAACTGTTTTTT. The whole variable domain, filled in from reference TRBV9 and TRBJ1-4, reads DSGVTQTPKHLITATGQRVTLRCSPRSGDLSVYWYQQSLDQGLQFLIQYYNGEERAKGNILERFSAQQFPDLHSELNLSSLELGDSALYFCASSGTAGGEKLFFGSGTQLSVL.

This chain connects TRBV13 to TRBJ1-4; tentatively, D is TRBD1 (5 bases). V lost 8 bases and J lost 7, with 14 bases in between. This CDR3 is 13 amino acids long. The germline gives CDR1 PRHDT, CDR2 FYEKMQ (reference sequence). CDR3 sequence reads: CASSAGSGEKLFF. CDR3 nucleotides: TGTGCCAGCTCGGCAGGGTCGGGTGAAAAACTGTTTTTT. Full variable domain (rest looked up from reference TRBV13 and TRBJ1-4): AAGVIQSPRHLIKEKRETATLKCYPIPRHDTVYWYQQGPGQDPQFLISFYEKMQSDKGSIPDRFSAQQFSDYHSELNMSSLELGDSALYFCASSAGSGEKLFFGSGTQLSVL.

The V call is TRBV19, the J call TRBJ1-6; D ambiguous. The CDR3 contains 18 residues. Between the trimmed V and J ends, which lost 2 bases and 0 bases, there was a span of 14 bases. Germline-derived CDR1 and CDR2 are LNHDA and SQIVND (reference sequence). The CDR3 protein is CASSIIYEGSSYNSPLHF. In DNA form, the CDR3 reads TGTGCCAGTAGTATAATATATGAGGGAAGCTCCTATAATTCACCCCTCCACTTT.

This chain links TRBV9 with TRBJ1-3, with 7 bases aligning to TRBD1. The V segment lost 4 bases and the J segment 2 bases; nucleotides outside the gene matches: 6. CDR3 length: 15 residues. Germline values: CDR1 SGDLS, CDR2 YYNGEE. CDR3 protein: CASSFSGTAGNTIYF. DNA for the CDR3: TGTGCCAGCAGCTTCTCCGGGACAGCTGGAAACACCATATATTTT.

In nucleotides, the CDR3 is TGTGCCAGCAGTTCATACGGGACTAGCGGGGGGGCGGAGACCCAGTACTTC. Translation gives CASSSYGTSGGAETQYF. The V and J genes are TRBV7-7 and TRBJ2-5; 16 positions agree with TRBD2. The length of the CDR3 is 17 residues. CDR1 is SSHAT, CDR2 FNYEAQ, per germline (reference sequence). Losses at the gene ends were 6 bases for V and 5 bases for J; bases not matched to a gene: 9.

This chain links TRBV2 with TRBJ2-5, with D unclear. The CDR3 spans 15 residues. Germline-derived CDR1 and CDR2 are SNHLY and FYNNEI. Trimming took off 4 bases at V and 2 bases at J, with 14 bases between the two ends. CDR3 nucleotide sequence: TGTGCCAGCAGTGCTAACCGACTCCTACAAGAGACCCAGTACTTC. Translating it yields CASSANRLLQETQYF.

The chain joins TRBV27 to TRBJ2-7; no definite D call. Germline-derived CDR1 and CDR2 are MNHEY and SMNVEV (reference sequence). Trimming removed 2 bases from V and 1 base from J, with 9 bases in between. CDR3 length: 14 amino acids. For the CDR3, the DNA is TGTGCCAGCAGTTTAGAGGCAGCTTCCTACGAGCAGTACTTC. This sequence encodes CASSLEAASYEQYF.

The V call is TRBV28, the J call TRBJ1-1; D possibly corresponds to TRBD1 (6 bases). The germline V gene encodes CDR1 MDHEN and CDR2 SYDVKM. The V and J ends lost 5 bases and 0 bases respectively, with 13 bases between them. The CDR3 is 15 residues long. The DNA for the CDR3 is TGTGCCAGCAGTCAGGGCGACAGGATGAACACTGAAGCTTTCTTT. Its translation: CASSQGDRMNTEAFF.

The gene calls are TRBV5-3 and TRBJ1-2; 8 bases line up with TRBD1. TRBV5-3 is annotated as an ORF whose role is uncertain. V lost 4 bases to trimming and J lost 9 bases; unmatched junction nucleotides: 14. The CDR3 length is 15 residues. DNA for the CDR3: TGTGCCAGAAGCCTGCCCTCAGGACAGGGTGGGAGCTACACCTTC. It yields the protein CARSLPSGQGGSYTF.

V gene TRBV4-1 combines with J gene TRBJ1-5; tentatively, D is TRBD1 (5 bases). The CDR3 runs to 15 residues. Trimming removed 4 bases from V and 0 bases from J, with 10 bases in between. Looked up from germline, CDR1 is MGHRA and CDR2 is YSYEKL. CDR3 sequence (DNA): TGCGCCAGCAGCCCGACAGATACTAGCAATCAGCCCCAGCATTTT. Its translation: CASSPTDTSNQPQHF.

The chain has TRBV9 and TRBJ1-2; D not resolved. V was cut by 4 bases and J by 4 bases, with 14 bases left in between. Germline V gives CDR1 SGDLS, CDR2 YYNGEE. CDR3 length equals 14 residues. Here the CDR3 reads CASSTGSKTYGYTF. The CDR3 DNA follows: TGTGCCAGCAGCACCGGGTCCAAAACCTATGGCTACACCTTC.